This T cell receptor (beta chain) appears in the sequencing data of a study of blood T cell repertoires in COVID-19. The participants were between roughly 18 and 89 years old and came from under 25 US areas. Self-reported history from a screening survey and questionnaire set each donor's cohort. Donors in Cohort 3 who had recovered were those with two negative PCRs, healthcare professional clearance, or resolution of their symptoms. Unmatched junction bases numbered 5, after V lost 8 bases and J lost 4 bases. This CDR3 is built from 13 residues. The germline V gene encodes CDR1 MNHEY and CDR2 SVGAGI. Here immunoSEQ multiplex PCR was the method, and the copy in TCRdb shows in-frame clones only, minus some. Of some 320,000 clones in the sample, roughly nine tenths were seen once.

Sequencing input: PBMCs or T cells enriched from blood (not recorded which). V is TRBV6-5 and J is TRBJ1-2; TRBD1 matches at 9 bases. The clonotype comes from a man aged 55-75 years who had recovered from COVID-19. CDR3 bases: TGTGCCAGCGGAGGACAGGGGAGCTATGGCTACACCTTC. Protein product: CASGGQGSYGYTF.